The rows below give T cell receptor beta chains drawn from one sample of a study of blood T cell repertoires in COVID-19. Clones were sequenced by immunoSEQ multiplex PCR, and TCRdb holds only the in-frame ones, with some missing. The sample records hundreds of thousands of clones, approximately 87% being singletons. The sample comprised PBMCs or T cells enriched from blood (not recorded which). Receptors originate from a woman between 45 and 65 years old in a cohort exposed to, infected with or recovered from COVID-19 (not recorded which). CDR3s leave out the opening cysteine and the closing phenylalanine or tryptophan. Each record gives: V gene, clone size, D gene, CDR3 protein. D genes are given only for firm matches. Some rows mark clone size as missing; the rest say once, few, many or name a class of expanded clone.

TRBV6-2/TRBV6-3 | . | TRBD1 | ASSSDRGTEAF
TRBV7-3 | . | . | ASSLTAGQTRAGELF
TRBV12-5 | . | . | ASGPDSRLYGYT
TRBV3-1/TRBV3-2 | . | . | ASSAGAPGNTIY
TRBV5-8 | once | TRBD1 | ASSRSRDSNVLT
TRBV30 | . | TRBD1 | AWVGDSSYEQY
TRBV27 | . | TRBD1 | ASRPRDRGTYTEAF
TRBV19 | . | TRBD1 | ASSITGQGGYEQY
TRBV4-3 | . | TRBD1 | ASSQEAGGWETQY
TRBV28 | . | TRBD1 | ALKGQGDGELF
TRBV6-5 | once | TRBD1 | ASNTRGQRNQPQH
TRBV5-1 | . | . | ASSRLSSGANVLT
TRBV9 | . | . | ASSVDAVNYNSPLH
TRBV7-2 | . | . | ASSLPSVKNEQF
TRBV5-1 | once | . | ASSVQGPQPQH